This T cell receptor (beta chain) stems from a study of vaccination and CD4 T cells after COVID-19. Looking at the study overall: Once diagnosed, patients had post-COVID samples drawn a median approximately 100 days later (range 35 to 161).

This clonotype showed up just a few times. What it binds is unknown. Germline V gives CDR1 DFQATT, CDR2 SNEGSKA (reference sequence). Deletions cut 6 bases from V and 5 bases from J, with 16 bases between. This CDR3 has 13 amino acids. The Oncomine TCR Beta short-read assay was applied to DNA of cultured CD4+ T cells. One entry per CDR3 protein, called by TCRdb with MiXCR from the PCR reads. Here the sample spans some 15,000 distinct CDR3 sequences, about two fifths being singletons. The treatment was: roughly 10-day PBMC culture with coronavirus spike peptide pools or control peptides (ViraFEST assay).

Here the sequenced sample was CD4+ T cells from blood, cultured in vitro, taken before SARS-CoV-2 vaccination. This TCR was sampled from a human donor who had recovered from COVID-19. This chain links TRBV20-1 with TRBJ1-2, with D possibly TRBD1 on 5 matching bases. The CDR3 here is CSAPGPDFYGYTF. The CDR3 region has the DNA TGCAGTGCCCCGGGACCCGATTTTTATGGCTACACCTTC.